This T cell receptor beta chain was documented in a study of beta chain features in type 1 diabetes. Study-wide context: All samples yielded over 95,000,000 examined sorted cells. Whole-study results and caveats: Among all four CD4+ subsets, Type 1 diabetes patients had TCRB CDR3s that were moderately but significantly shorter.

As to this clone: As yet, its antigen is unknown.

The isolated RNA, all of it, was reverse transcribed, so expressed TCRB transcripts were what got sequenced. TCRdb keeps only in-frame clones here, not all; method: immunoSEQ multiplex PCR. The sample consists of around 250,000 clones, around 14% of them appearing once. This CDR3 is built from 17 residues. V shed 8 bases and J 2 bases; nucleotides not matched to a gene: 10. Germline values: CDR1 LNHDA, CDR2 SQIVND (reference sequence). One heparinised blood draw, averaging roughly 120 mL, came from each donor. The chain links TRBV19 to TRBJ2-6, with 9 bases matching TRBD2. Sequencing was done on a sample of naive CD4+ T cells from blood. The receptor comes from a man aged 25-45 years with type 1 diabetes. CDR3 sequence: CASCVDSGRAGANVLTF. CDR3 nucleotide sequence: TGTGCCAGTTGTGTTGATAGCGGGAGAGCTGGGGCCAACGTCCTGACTTTC.